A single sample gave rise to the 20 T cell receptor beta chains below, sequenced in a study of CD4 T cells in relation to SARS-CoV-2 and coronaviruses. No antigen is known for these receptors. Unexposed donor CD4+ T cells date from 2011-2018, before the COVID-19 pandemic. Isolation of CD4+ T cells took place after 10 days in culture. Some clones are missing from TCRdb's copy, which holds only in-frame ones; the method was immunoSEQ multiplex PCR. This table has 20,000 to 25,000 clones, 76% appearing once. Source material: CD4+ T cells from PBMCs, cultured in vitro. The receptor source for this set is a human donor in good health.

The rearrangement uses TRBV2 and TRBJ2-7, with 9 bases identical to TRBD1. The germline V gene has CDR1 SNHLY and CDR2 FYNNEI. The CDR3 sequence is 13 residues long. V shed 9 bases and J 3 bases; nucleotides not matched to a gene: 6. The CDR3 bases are TGTGCCAGTCTCGGGACAGGGTTCTACGAGCAGTACTTC. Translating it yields CASLGTGFYEQYF.

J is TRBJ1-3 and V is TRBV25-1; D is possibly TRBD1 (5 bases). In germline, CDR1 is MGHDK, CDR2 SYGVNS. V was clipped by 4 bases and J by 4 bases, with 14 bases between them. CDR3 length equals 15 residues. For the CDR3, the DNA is TGTGCCAGCAGTGCCGGGACCTCACGAGGAAACACCATATATTTT. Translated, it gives CASSAGTSRGNTIYF.

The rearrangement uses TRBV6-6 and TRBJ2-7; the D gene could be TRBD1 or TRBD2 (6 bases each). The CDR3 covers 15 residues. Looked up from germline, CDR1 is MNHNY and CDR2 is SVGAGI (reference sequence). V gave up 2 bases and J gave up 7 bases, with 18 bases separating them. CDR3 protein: CASSYLRTGAGEQYF. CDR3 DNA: TGTGCCAGCAGTTACCTACGGACGGGGGCCGGGGAGCAGTACTTC.

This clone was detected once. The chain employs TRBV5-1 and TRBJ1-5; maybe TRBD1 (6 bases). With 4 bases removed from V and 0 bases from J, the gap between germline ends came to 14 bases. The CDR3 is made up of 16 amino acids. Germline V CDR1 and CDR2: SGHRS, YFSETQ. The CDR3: CASSLAGQFSNQPQHF. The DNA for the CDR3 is TGCGCCAGCAGCCTGGCAGGACAGTTTAGCAATCAGCCCCAGCATTTT.

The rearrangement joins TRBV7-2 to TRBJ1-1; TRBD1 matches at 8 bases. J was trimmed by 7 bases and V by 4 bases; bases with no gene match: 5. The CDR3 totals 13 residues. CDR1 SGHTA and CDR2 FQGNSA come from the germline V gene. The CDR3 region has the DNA TGTGCCAGCAGCTCGAAAGACAGGGGTGAAGCTTTCTTT. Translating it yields CASSSKDRGEAFF.

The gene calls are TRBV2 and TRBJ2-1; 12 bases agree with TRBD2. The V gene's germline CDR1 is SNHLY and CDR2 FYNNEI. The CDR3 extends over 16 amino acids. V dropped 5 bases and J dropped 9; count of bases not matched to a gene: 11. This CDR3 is CASSLEGLAGSIEQFF. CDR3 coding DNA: TGTGCCAGCAGTCTTGAAGGACTAGCGGGATCAATTGAGCAGTTCTTC.

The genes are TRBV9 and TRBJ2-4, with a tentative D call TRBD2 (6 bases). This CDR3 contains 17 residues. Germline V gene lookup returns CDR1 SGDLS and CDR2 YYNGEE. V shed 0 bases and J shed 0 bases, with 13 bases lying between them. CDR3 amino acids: CASSVVAELLAKNIQYF. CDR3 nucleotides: TGTGCCAGCAGCGTAGTAGCGGAGCTCCTAGCCAAAAACATTCAGTACTTC.

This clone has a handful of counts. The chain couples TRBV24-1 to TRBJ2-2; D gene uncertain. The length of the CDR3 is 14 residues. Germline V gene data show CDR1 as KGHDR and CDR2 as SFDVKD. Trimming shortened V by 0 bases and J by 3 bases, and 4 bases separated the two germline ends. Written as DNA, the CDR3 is TGTGCCACCAGTGATTTGACGGACACCGGGGAGCTGTTTTTT. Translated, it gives CATSDLTDTGELFF.

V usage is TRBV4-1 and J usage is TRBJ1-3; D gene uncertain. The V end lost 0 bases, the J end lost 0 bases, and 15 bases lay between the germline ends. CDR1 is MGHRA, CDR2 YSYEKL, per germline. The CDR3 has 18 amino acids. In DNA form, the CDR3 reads TGCGCCAGCAGCCAAGACGCCTCCCGACTGATCTCTGGAAACACCATATATTTT. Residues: CASSQDASRLISGNTIYF.

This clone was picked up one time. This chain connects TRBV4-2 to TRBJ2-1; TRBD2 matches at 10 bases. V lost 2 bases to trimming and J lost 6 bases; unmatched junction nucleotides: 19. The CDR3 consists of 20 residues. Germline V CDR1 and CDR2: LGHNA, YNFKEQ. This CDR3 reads CASSQLLGLAEGRSSNEQFF. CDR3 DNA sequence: TGTGCCAGCAGCCAACTCTTAGGACTAGCGGAGGGGCGGTCTTCCAATGAGCAGTTCTTC.

Here the CDR3 reads CASSLGWSYEQYF. CDR3 bases: TGTGCCAGCAGTTTAGGGTGGTCCTACGAGCAGTACTTC. V gene TRBV28 combines with J gene TRBJ2-7; D is unresolved. The CDR3 is made up of 13 amino acids. The germline CDR1 and CDR2 sequences are MDHEN and SYDVKM. Trimming took off 2 bases at V and 1 base at J, with 6 bases between the two ends.

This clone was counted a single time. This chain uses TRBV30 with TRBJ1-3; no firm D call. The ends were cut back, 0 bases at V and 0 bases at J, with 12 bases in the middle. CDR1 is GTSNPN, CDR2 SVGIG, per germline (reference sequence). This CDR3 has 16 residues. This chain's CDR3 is CAWSVPRHYSGNTIYF. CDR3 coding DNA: TGTGCCTGGAGTGTCCCTAGACACTACTCTGGAAACACCATATATTTT.

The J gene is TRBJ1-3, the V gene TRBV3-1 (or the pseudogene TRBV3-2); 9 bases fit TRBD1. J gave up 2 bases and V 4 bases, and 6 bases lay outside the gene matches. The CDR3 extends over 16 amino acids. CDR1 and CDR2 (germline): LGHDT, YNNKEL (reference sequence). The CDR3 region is CASSRWDRVAGNTIYF. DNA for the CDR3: TGTGCCAGCAGCCGCTGGGACAGGGTCGCTGGAAACACCATATATTTT.

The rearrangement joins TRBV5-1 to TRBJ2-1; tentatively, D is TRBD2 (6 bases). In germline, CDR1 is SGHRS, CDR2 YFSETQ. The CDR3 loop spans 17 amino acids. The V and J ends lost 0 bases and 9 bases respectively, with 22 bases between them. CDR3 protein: CASSLAGRWGGESEQFF. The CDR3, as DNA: TGCGCCAGCAGCTTGGCTGGAAGGTGGGGAGGTGAAAGTGAGCAGTTCTTC.

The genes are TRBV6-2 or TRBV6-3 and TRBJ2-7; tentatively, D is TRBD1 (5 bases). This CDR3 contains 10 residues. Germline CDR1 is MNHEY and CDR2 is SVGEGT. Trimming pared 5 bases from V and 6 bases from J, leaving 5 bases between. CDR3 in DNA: TGTGCCAGCAGTGACAGCGAGCAGTACTTC. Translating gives CASSDSEQYF.

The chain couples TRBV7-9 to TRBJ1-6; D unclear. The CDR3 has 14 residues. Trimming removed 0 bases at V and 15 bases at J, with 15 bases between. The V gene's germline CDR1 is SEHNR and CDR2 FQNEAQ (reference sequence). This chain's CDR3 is CASSLARPSIHLHF. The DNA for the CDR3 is TGTGCCAGCAGCTTAGCGCGTCCATCGATCCACCTCCACTTT.

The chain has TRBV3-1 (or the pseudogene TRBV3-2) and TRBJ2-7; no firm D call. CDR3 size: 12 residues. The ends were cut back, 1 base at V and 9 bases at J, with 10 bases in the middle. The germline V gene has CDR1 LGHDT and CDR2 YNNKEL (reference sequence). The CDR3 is CASSQVSDRQYF. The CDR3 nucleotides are TGTGCCAGCAGCCAAGTGAGTGATCGGCAGTACTTC.

CDR3 coding DNA: TGCGCCAGCGGACACGGAGCGACAGGGGGCAACCAAGAGACCCAGTACTTC. This sequence encodes CASGHGATGGNQETQYF. V gene TRBV5-1 combines with J gene TRBJ2-5; 10 bases map to TRBD1. Germline V lookup: CDR1 SGHRS, CDR2 YFSETQ. Trimming cost V 7 bases and J 0 bases; bases outside gene matches: 12. This CDR3 is 17 amino acids long.

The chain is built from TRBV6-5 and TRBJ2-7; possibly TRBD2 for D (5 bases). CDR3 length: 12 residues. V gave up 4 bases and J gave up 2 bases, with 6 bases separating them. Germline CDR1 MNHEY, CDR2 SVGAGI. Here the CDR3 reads CASSSGAYEQYF. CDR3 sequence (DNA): TGTGCCAGCAGTTCCGGGGCCTACGAGCAGTACTTC.

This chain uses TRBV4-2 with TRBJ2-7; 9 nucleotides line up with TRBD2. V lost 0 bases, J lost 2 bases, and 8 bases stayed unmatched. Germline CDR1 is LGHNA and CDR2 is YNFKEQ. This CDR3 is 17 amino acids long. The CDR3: CASSQDRGAGGAYEQYF. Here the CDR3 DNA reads TGTGCCAGCAGCCAAGATCGGGGGGCGGGAGGGGCCTACGAGCAGTACTTC.